The next 25 T cell receptor beta chains were all read from a single sample in a study of radiotherapy plus CTLA-4 blockade in lung cancer. TCRdb keeps only in-frame clones here, not all; method: immunoSEQ multiplex PCR. Here the sample spans about 73,000 clones, roughly 84% being singletons. Sequencing used peripheral blood, obtained from a patient treated with radiotherapy plus ipilimumab. The receptors originated from a human donor with non-small cell lung cancer that progressed on radiotherapy plus ipilimumab.

The chain recombines TRBV6-1 with TRBJ1-5; no definite D call. The length of the CDR3 is 14 residues. The germline V gene has CDR1 MNHNS and CDR2 SASEGT. Trimming removed 5 bases from V and 0 bases from J, with 8 bases in between. The CDR3 is CASSLTDSNQPQHF. CDR3 coding DNA: TGTGCCAGCAGTTTGACGGATAGCAATCAGCCCCAGCATTTT.

This clone has only one observation. The rearrangement uses TRBV19 and TRBJ2-2, with D possibly being TRBD2 (5 bases). Germline V gene data show CDR1 as LNHDA and CDR2 as SQIVND (reference sequence). Trimming removed 5 bases from V and 4 bases from J, with 11 bases in between. The CDR3 is made up of 14 amino acids. CDR3 DNA: TGTGCCAGTAGTGGGAGATACACCACCGGGGAGCTGTTTTTT. The encoded protein is CASSGRYTTGELFF.

The chain recombines TRBV6-6 with TRBJ1-2; D is uncertain. Deletions cut 2 bases from V and 5 bases from J, with 15 bases between. The germline V gene encodes CDR1 MNHNY and CDR2 SVGAGI (reference sequence). This CDR3 is 15 amino acids long. The CDR3 is CASSYVDRPGYGYTF. CDR3 nucleotides: TGTGCCAGCAGTTACGTGGACCGCCCGGGGTATGGCTACACCTTC.

The rearrangement joins TRBV7-2 to TRBJ2-7, with D perhaps TRBD2 (7 bases). The CDR3 has 13 amino acids. Trimming stripped 3 bases from V and 6 bases from J, with 12 bases between. The germline CDR1 and CDR2 sequences are SGHTA and FQGNSA. For the CDR3, the DNA is TGTGCCAGCAGCTTCGGGGGGCAATCCGAGCAGTACTTC. It translates to CASSFGGQSEQYF.

The J gene is TRBJ2-7, the V gene TRBV28; unclear D gene. The germline V gene encodes CDR1 MDHEN and CDR2 SYDVKM. Trimming left V 3 bases short and J 3 bases short, with 15 bases between. This CDR3 has 15 residues. CDR3 nucleotide sequence: TGTGCCAGCAGTTTTTTTCTCCGGGCTAGCTACGAGCAGTACTTC. Encoded protein: CASSFFLRASYEQYF. Full variable domain (remainder filled in from reference TRBV28 and TRBJ2-7): DVKVTQSSRYLVKRTGEKVFLECVQDMDHENMFWYRQDPGLGLRLIYFSYDVKMKEKGDIPEGYSVSREKKERFSLILESASTNQTSMYLCASSFFLRASYEQYFGPGTRLTVT.

This clone was counted only a few times. This chain uses TRBV25-1 with TRBJ2-2, with D perhaps TRBD2 (5 bases). V was pared by 6 bases and J by 5 bases, with 19 bases between. The germline V gene encodes CDR1 MGHDK and CDR2 SYGVNS. The CDR3 has 16 residues. The CDR3 protein is CASRDSSILGTGELFF. The CDR3 region has the DNA TGTGCCAGCAGAGACTCTAGCATTTTAGGTACCGGGGAGCTGTTTTTT.

J is TRBJ2-1 and V is TRBV2; 14 bases are a match to TRBD2. CDR3 length: 16 amino acids. V trimming: 6 bases; J trimming: 4 bases; junction bases outside the gene matches: 5. Germline assignment: CDR1 SNHLY and CDR2 FYNNEI. DNA of the CDR3: TGTGCCAGCAGCCAGGGACTAGCGGGGGAATACAATGAGCAGTTCTTC. Translating it yields CASSQGLAGEYNEQFF.

Notes on this clone: Distinct nucleotide sequences in the sample also encode this CDR3. The V call is TRBV7-8, the J call TRBJ2-7; no firm D call. Trimming shortened V by 5 bases and J by 4 bases, and 9 bases separated the two germline ends. This CDR3 is built from 12 residues. Per germline, CDR1 SGHVS and CDR2 FQNEAQ. CDR3 sequence reads: CASSPRAYEQYF. CDR3 DNA sequence: TGTGCCAGCAGCCCTCGTGCGTACGAGCAGTACTTC.

This clone showed up just a few times. This chain connects TRBV2 to TRBJ1-5; the match to TRBD1 covers 11 bases. Germline lookup yields CDR1 SNHLY and CDR2 FYNNEI. This CDR3 is built from 14 residues. V shed 6 bases, J shed 6 bases, and the junction held 4 bases outside the gene matches. The CDR3 DNA sequence: TGTGCCAGCAGCGCGGACAGGGGGCCTCAGCCCCAGCATTTT. Protein sequence: CASSADRGPQPQHF.

The rearrangement joins TRBV7-6 to TRBJ2-1; 8 nucleotides line up with TRBD2. The V gene's germline CDR1 is SGHVS and CDR2 FNYEAQ. The CDR3 loop spans 13 amino acids. V lost 8 bases, J lost 6 bases, and 6 bases stayed unmatched. DNA of the CDR3: TGTGCCAGCGGACTAGCTGTAATCAATGAGCAGTTCTTC. This encodes CASGLAVINEQFF.

This chain uses TRBV5-6 with TRBJ2-5; 8 nucleotides line up with TRBD2. CDR3 size: 18 residues. J lost 5 bases, V lost 5 bases, and 20 bases had no gene match. Per germline, CDR1 SGHDT and CDR2 YYEEEE. This CDR3 is CASSLDSHETWTSETQYF. CDR3 coding DNA: TGTGCCAGCAGTCTGGACAGCCACGAAACCTGGACTAGCGAGACCCAGTACTTC.

The chain has TRBV7-6 and TRBJ2-7; D assignment may be TRBD1 or TRBD2 (6 bases each). Germline loops: CDR1 SGHVS, CDR2 FNYEAQ. V lost 2 bases and J lost 3, with 20 bases in between. There are 17 residues in the CDR3. The chain's CDR3 is CASSLPFDRRGDYEQYF. CDR3 DNA sequence: TGTGCCAGCAGCTTACCCTTCGACAGGAGGGGTGACTACGAGCAGTACTTC.

The chain couples TRBV27 to TRBJ2-1; D is unresolved. Trimming took off 3 bases at V and 9 bases at J, with 15 bases between the two ends. This CDR3 spans 14 amino acids. In germline, CDR1 is MNHEY, CDR2 SMNVEV (reference sequence). In DNA form, the CDR3 reads TGTGCCAGCAGTTTGACCCCGTTAGTCGCTGAGCAGTTCTTC. Residues: CASSLTPLVAEQFF.

The chain joins TRBV7-2 to TRBJ2-1; possible D gene TRBD2, 5 bases. CDR1 and CDR2 from the germline V gene are SGHTA and FQGNSA. The CDR3 is 15 amino acids. V dropped 2 bases and J dropped 6 bases, with 14 bases sitting between them. The CDR3: CASSLRYGGGNEQFF. The DNA for the CDR3 is TGTGCCAGCAGCTTACGGTACGGAGGAGGCAATGAGCAGTTCTTC.

This clone was seen once. J is TRBJ2-7 and V is TRBV10-2; D tentatively reads TRBD1 or TRBD2 (5 bases each). The germline V and J ends were trimmed by 2 bases and 6 bases, with 14 bases remaining between them. Germline CDR1 and CDR2: WSHSY and SAAADI. The CDR3 is 14 amino acids. In nucleotides, the CDR3 is TGCGCCAGCAGTGAGAGAGTGGGGGACCGCGAGCAGTACGTC. Residues: CASSERVGDREQYV.

This rearrangement joins TRBV6-6 to TRBJ2-7; maybe TRBD2 (5 bases). The CDR3 is 15 residues long. The V gene's germline CDR1 is MNHNY and CDR2 SVGAGI (reference sequence). The ends were cut back, 0 bases at V and 1 base at J, with 10 bases in the middle. In DNA form, the CDR3 reads TGTGCCAGCAGTTACTCCTCCTCGGGATCCTACGAGCAGTACGTC. Translating it yields CASSYSSSGSYEQYV.

The rearrangement joins TRBV10-3 to TRBJ1-5; no clear D gene. Trimming took 6 bases from V and 0 from J, leaving 12 bases between them. CDR3 size: 15 residues. CDR1 and CDR2 from the germline V gene are ENHRY and SYGVKD. The CDR3 sequence: CAISLNGDSNQPQHF. CDR3 nucleotides: TGTGCCATCAGCCTAAACGGGGATAGCAATCAGCCCCAGCATTTT.

The chain recombines TRBV28 with TRBJ1-1, with D unclear. The CDR3 consists of 14 residues. Germline assignment: CDR1 MDHEN and CDR2 SYDVKM. V lost 6 bases and J lost 3, with 14 bases in between. CDR3 protein: CASRFGRYYTEAFF. The CDR3 nucleotides are TGTGCCAGCAGGTTTGGCAGATATTACACTGAAGCTTTCTTT.

This chain links TRBV12-5 with TRBJ2-2; D unresolved. This CDR3 region has 12 residues. Germline values: CDR1 LGHNT, CDR2 FRNRAP. Trimming stripped 4 bases from V and 3 bases from J, with 3 bases between. Here the CDR3 DNA reads TGTGCTAGTGGTTCGCACACCGGGGAGCTGTTTTTT. Translating it yields CASGSHTGELFF.

The chain joins TRBV9 to TRBJ2-5; D remains unclear. This CDR3 comprises 14 residues. V was pared by 0 bases and J by 1 base, with 7 bases between. Per the germline V gene, CDR1 is SGDLS and CDR2 is YYNGEE. The CDR3 DNA reads TGTGCCAGCAGCGTAGGATGGGGCCAAGAGACCCAGTACTTC. Protein: CASSVGWGQETQYF.

The chain recombines TRBV28 with TRBJ1-1; tentative D call: TRBD1 (5 bases). Per germline, CDR1 MDHEN and CDR2 SYDVKM. The CDR3 covers 15 residues. Trimming removed 8 bases from V and 3 bases from J, with 19 bases in between. DNA for the CDR3: TGTGCCAGCCGGTTCGGGCTCGGAGGGGACACTGAAGCTTTCTTT. Translated: CASRFGLGGDTEAFF.

V is TRBV2 and J is TRBJ1-5; 9 bases map to TRBD1. V lost 5 bases, J lost 3 bases, and 5 bases stayed unmatched. Germline-derived CDR1 and CDR2 are SNHLY and FYNNEI. This CDR3 has 15 amino acids. The CDR3 sequence: CASSRTGDSNQPQHF. The CDR3 DNA is TGTGCCAGCAGTCGGACAGGGGATTCCAATCAGCCCCAGCATTTT.

The V and J genes are TRBV28 and TRBJ1-5; a weak D match, TRBD1 (5 bases). The CDR3 runs to 15 residues. Deletions cut 4 bases from V and 4 bases from J, with 14 bases between. Germline CDR1 is MDHEN and CDR2 is SYDVKM. The CDR3, as DNA: TGTGCCAGCAGTTGGGGACTGAGTAATAATCAGCCCCAGCATTTT. Protein: CASSWGLSNNQPQHF.

This chain uses TRBV6-1 with TRBJ2-3, with TRBD2 matching over 9 bases. Losses at the gene ends were 1 base for V and 3 bases for J; bases not matched to a gene: 5. Germline CDR1 MNHNS, CDR2 SASEGT. This CDR3 comprises 16 residues. The CDR3 sequence: CASSEVSGSRTDTQYF. In DNA, the CDR3 is TGTGCCAGCAGTGAAGTTAGCGGGAGTCGAACAGATACGCAGTATTTT.

The gene calls are TRBV9 and TRBJ2-1; TRBD2 agrees at 9 bases. Germline V gene data show CDR1 as SGDLS and CDR2 as YYNGEE. The V and J ends lost 4 bases and 6 bases, in that order; junction bases with no gene match: 14. CDR3 size: 17 residues. The DNA of the CDR3 is TGTGCCAGCAGCACCCATATAGGGGGGACTAGCCTCAATGAGCAGTTCTTC. Translated, it gives CASSTHIGGTSLNEQFF.